This T cell receptor (beta chain) is drawn from a study of T-cell reconstitution after alpha-beta-depleted transplantation in children. The V gene end was trimmed by 7 bases and the J gene end by 6 bases; junction bases not matched to a gene: 14. This CDR3 spans 16 amino acids. Unique molecular identifiers were used to barcode this TCRbeta library. MiXCR was run by TCRdb on the PCR reads, yielding one entry per CDR3 protein. The repertoire includes 250,000 to 300,000 distinct CDR3 sequences, about 7.3% of them detected once, and approximately 9% sits in the top ten. This clonotype was seen repeatedly, ten times or more. Antigen specificity is unknown. Study results and limitations: There were some patients whose high TCRbeta diversity at day 60 came from surviving recipient T cells and thymic progenitors. T-cell counts and diversity at one year post-transplant came mainly from newly produced T cells. About two months after transplant, alpha-beta T cells reportedly came from several hundred expanded graft clones.

The TCR sequence derives from a female patient aged 2-9 years who had a stem cell transplant for Fanconi anemia, so the T cells may come from the graft donor. Sample: peripheral blood, taken 360 days after TCRalphabeta/CD19-depleted stem cell transplant. The chain is built from TRBV12-3 or TRBV12-4 and TRBJ2-3, with TRBD2 identical over 9 bases. The CDR3 sequence: CASIKTLAGPGDTQYF. The CDR3 DNA sequence: TGTGCCAGCATTAAAACGCTAGCGGGGCCGGGGGATACGCAGTATTTT.